Sequencing of this T cell receptor beta chain was carried out in a study of CD8+CD57+ T cells in acquired aplastic anemia. Turning to the study itself: An average of roughly 2.9 ug of DNA was obtained from sorted CD4+ and CD8+ cells. On average, healthy donors gave around 9.9 million reads for CD4+ cells. General study findings and limits: Overlapping CD8+ CDR3 repertoires of patients and controls contained around 31 shared sequences. Levels of CD8+ Simpson's diversity were not significantly distinct in patients versus controls.

This CDR3 is built from 14 residues. The germline V and J ends were trimmed by 5 bases and 8 bases, with 19 bases remaining between them. Per germline, CDR1 DFQATT and CDR2 SNEGSKA (reference sequence). A note on this clonotype: Its matching antigen is unknown.

It was genomic DNA that served as the template for profiling TCR beta VDJ and CDR3. TCRdb re-analysed the reads in MiXCR, keeping a single row per CDR3 protein. The repertoire includes hundreds of thousands of distinct CDR3 sequences, around 68% of them detected once, and approximately 3.8% sits in the top ten. The sequenced sample was sorted CD4+, CD8+, or CD8+CD57+ T cells (not recorded which) from PBMCs. The sequence was obtained from a human donor in good health, serving as a control. The rearrangement uses TRBV20-1 and TRBJ1-5; D is unresolved. As DNA, the CDR3 is TGCAGTGCTCGCCTTCTCGGCACTGAAGAGCCCCAGCATTTT. Protein product: CSARLLGTEEPQHF.